One and the same sample provided the 22 T cell receptor beta chains below, sequenced in a study of blood T cell repertoires in COVID-19 (dated by TCRdb to 2019 to 2021). Libraries came from the immunoSEQ multiplex PCR assay. Imported from immuneACCESS, the table was reduced by TCRdb to in-frame sequences with V and J called. These copies leave out some clones; in studies compared against another copy, an unresolved V gene accounts for under half, and the cause of the remainder is not known. This sample comprises 150,000 to 200,000 clones, 65% to 85% of them detected only once. The leading ten clones occupy roughly 17% of the sample. The sample taken for sequencing was peripheral blood. The receptors were sampled from a man between 60 and 70 years old with active or convalescent COVID-19.

This clone is a singleton in its sample. The chain recombines TRBV7-3 with TRBJ2-3, with TRBD2 matching 7 bases. Germline CDR1 is SGHTA and CDR2 is FQGTGA. V lost 5 bases, J lost 1 base, and 3 bases stayed unmatched. The CDR3 covers 14 residues. The CDR3, as DNA: TGTGCCAGCAGCCTAGCGGCCCGCACAGATACGCAGTATTTT. It translates to CASSLAARTDTQYF.

J is TRBJ1-1 and V is TRBV4-3, with D unclear. Trimming shortened V by 0 bases and J by 4 bases, and 6 bases separated the two germline ends. The CDR3 consists of 13 residues. CDR1 LGHNA and CDR2 YSLEER come from the germline V gene. Here the CDR3 DNA reads TGCGCCAGCAGCCAAGATGCGGTCACTGAAGCTTTCTTT. Amino acids: CASSQDAVTEAFF.

The chain has TRBV28 and TRBJ1-2; D is unclear. The CDR3 contains 12 residues. Germline-derived CDR1 and CDR2 are MDHEN and SYDVKM. The V end lost 7 bases, the J end lost 8 bases, and 14 bases lay between the germline ends. In DNA, the CDR3 is TGTGCCAGCATCCTTCCGGGAGGGGGCTACACCTTC. Amino acid sequence: CASILPGGGYTF.

The rearrangement uses TRBV29-1 and TRBJ2-5; TRBD2 aligns across 8 bases. V was clipped by 7 bases and J by 3 bases; unmatched bases: 4. This CDR3 has 12 amino acids. In germline, CDR1 is SQVTM, CDR2 ANQGSEA. CDR3 residues: CSAGAGEETQYF. The CDR3 DNA sequence: TGCAGCGCTGGAGCGGGAGAAGAGACCCAGTACTTC.

This sequence joins TRBV27 and TRBJ1-6; D is unresolved. Germline values: CDR1 MNHEY, CDR2 SMNVEV (reference sequence). Deletions cut 4 bases from V and 7 bases from J, with 11 bases between. The CDR3 runs to 14 residues. CDR3: CASSSPHRNSPLHF. In nucleotides, the CDR3 is TGTGCCAGCAGTTCTCCCCACCGGAATTCACCCCTCCACTTT.

The chain links TRBV6-5 to TRBJ1-2, with a weak D call TRBD1 (5 bases). This CDR3 contains 13 residues. Trimming removed 2 bases at V and 8 bases at J, with 12 bases between. Germline V gives CDR1 MNHEY, CDR2 SVGAGI. CDR3 loop: CASSYADRGGYTF. CDR3 nucleotides: TGTGCCAGCAGTTACGCCGACAGAGGAGGCTACACCTTC.

The chain has TRBV15 and TRBJ2-5; the D gene is possibly TRBD1 (5 bases). Germline V gene sequence: CDR1 LNHNV, CDR2 YYDKDF (reference sequence). The CDR3 runs to 17 residues. Trimming removed 3 bases at V and 0 bases at J, with 17 bases between. The CDR3 reads CATSSGTGVMYQETQYF. The CDR3 DNA reads TGTGCCACCAGCAGTGGAACAGGAGTGATGTACCAAGAGACCCAGTACTTC. Full variable domain (missing parts from reference TRBV15 and TRBJ2-5): DAMVIQNPRYQVTQFGKPVTLSCSQTLNHNVMYWYQQKSSQAPKLLFHYYDKDFNNEADTPDNFQSRRPNTSFCFLDIRSPGLGDTAMYLCATSSGTGVMYQETQYFGPGTRLLVL.

This clone was recorded at least ten times. The gene calls are TRBV12-3 or TRBV12-4 and TRBJ1-1, with unresolved D. V dropped 6 bases and J dropped 0 bases, with 5 bases sitting between them. The CDR3 is made up of 12 amino acids. CDR3 sequence reads: CASRIMNTEAFF. The CDR3 DNA reads as TGTGCCAGCAGAATTATGAACACTGAAGCTTTCTTT.

The chain links TRBV30 to TRBJ1-2; possible D gene TRBD1, 6 bases. The CDR3 extends over 13 amino acids. Trimming cost V 3 bases and J 3 bases, with 11 bases left between them. Germline-derived CDR1 and CDR2 are GTSNPN and SVGIG (reference sequence). The CDR3 spells CAWSEQGDYGYTF. The CDR3 bases are TGTGCCTGGAGCGAACAGGGTGACTATGGCTACACCTTC. Full variable domain (outside the CDR3, taken from reference TRBV30 and TRBJ1-2): SQTIHQWPATLVQPVGSPLSLECTVEGTSNPNLYWYRQAAGRGLQLLFYSVGIGQISSEVPQNLSASRPQDRQFILSSKKLLLSDSGFYLCAWSEQGDYGYTFGSGTRLTVV.

The chain employs TRBV20-1 and TRBJ1-2; D might be TRBD1 (5 bases). The germline gives CDR1 DFQATT, CDR2 SNEGSKA (reference sequence). V lost 0 bases to trimming and J lost 10 bases, with 9 bases between them. This CDR3 region has 11 residues. CDR3 protein: CSAREPGSYTF. The CDR3 DNA reads as TGCAGTGCTAGAGAACCAGGGTCCTACACCTTC.

This clone has only a few counts. The chain couples TRBV18 to TRBJ2-1; 8 bases align to TRBD1. Germline V CDR1 and CDR2: KGHSH, LQKENI. V was pared by 3 bases and J by 6 bases, with 7 bases of the junction left unmatched. CDR3 length: 15 amino acids. The CDR3: CASSPPGQVLNEQFF. In DNA form, the CDR3 reads TGTGCCAGCTCACCGCCGGGACAGGTCCTCAATGAGCAGTTCTTC.

The rearrangement uses TRBV6-5 and TRBJ2-2; the D gene is possibly TRBD2 (6 bases). The V end lost 7 bases, the J end lost 0 bases, and 9 bases lay between the germline ends. The V gene's germline CDR1 is MNHEY and CDR2 SVGAGI. The CDR3 runs to 14 residues. CDR3 protein: CASKRASNTGELFF. The CDR3 DNA follows: TGTGCCAGCAAGCGGGCCTCGAACACCGGGGAGCTGTTTTTT.

The rearrangement joins TRBV28 to TRBJ2-6; TRBD1 matches 9 bases. Germline V gene data show CDR1 as MDHEN and CDR2 as SYDVKM. V dropped 10 bases and J dropped 0; count of bases not matched to a gene: 7. This CDR3 has 16 amino acids. CDR3 sequence (DNA): TGTGCCACCCCCGTGACAGGGGGCTCTGGGGCCAACGTCCTGACTTTC. Translated: CATPVTGGSGANVLTF.

The CDR3 loop reads CASSQGDTEAFF. CDR3 nucleotide sequence: TGTGCCAGCAGCCAGGGGGACACTGAAGCTTTCTTT. The chain is built from TRBV2 and TRBJ1-1, with 7 bases fitting TRBD1. CDR1 and CDR2 from the germline V gene are SNHLY and FYNNEI. The V and J ends lost 6 bases and 3 bases, in that order; junction bases with no gene match: 1. The CDR3 contains 12 residues.

The rearrangement links TRBV28 to TRBJ2-2; 9 bases fit TRBD1. CDR3 length: 16 amino acids. V trimming: 3 bases; J trimming: 6 bases; junction bases outside the gene matches: 8. Germline V lookup: CDR1 MDHEN, CDR2 SYDVKM. Written as DNA, the CDR3 is TGTGCCAGCAGTTTTATTGTACAGGGGGCCCCCGGGGAGCTGTTTTTT. The encoded protein is CASSFIVQGAPGELFF.

This clone was picked up one time. V is TRBV28 and J is TRBJ2-5; D is possibly TRBD1 (5 bases). The germline gives CDR1 MDHEN, CDR2 SYDVKM. V shed 2 bases and J shed 6 bases, with 13 bases lying between them. The CDR3 sequence is 14 residues long. CDR3 protein: CASSLGPGPKTQYF. CDR3 bases: TGTGCCAGCAGTTTAGGGCCAGGGCCAAAGACCCAGTACTTC.

The chain couples TRBV27 to TRBJ2-2; tentative D call: TRBD2 (6 bases). The CDR3 covers 16 residues. Trimming stripped 5 bases from V and 3 bases from J, with 16 bases between. The germline V gene has CDR1 MNHEY and CDR2 SMNVEV (reference sequence). As DNA, the CDR3 is TGTGCCAGCAGTCCGTTTAGCGGCCAGGACACCGGGGAGCTGTTTTTT. Its protein product is CASSPFSGQDTGELFF.

This clone was recorded a few times. Within the sample, other DNA sequences also encode this same CDR3. The chain joins TRBV28 to TRBJ2-7; 8 bases are shared with TRBD2. The CDR3 runs 15 residues. The J segment lost 2 bases and the V segment lost 6 bases, leaving 9 bases of the junction unmatched. The germline CDR1 and CDR2 sequences are MDHEN and SYDVKM. CDR3 sequence: CASSRPSGRTYEQYF. Written as DNA, the CDR3 is TGTGCCAGCAGCCGGCCTAGCGGGCGGACCTACGAGCAGTACTTC.

The chain couples TRBV20-1 to TRBJ1-2; TRBD1 aligns across 9 bases. Germline CDR1 is DFQATT and CDR2 is SNEGSKA (reference sequence). The CDR3 loop spans 11 amino acids. After removal of 3 bases from V and 9 bases from J, the junction contained 2 bases not matched to a gene. The CDR3 sequence: CSARGQGSYTF. The CDR3 DNA follows: TGCAGTGCTAGGGGACAGGGTAGCTACACCTTC.

The chain carries TRBV10-3 and TRBJ1-2; 9 bases agree with TRBD1. Germline V gene data show CDR1 as ENHRY and CDR2 as SYGVKD. There are 16 residues in the CDR3. V gave up 0 bases and J gave up 6 bases; unmatched junction bases: 8. CDR3 amino acids: CAISESPGQGLNGYTF. CDR3 nucleotide sequence: TGTGCCATCAGTGAGTCCCCGGGACAGGGTCTGAATGGCTACACCTTC.

The chain combines TRBV7-2 with TRBJ2-7; the D is unclear. The CDR3 is 13 amino acids. Trimming shortened V by 2 bases and J by 3 bases, and 8 bases separated the two germline ends. The V gene's germline CDR1 is SGHTA and CDR2 FQGNSA. Here the CDR3 reads CASSLSIVYEQYF. The CDR3, as DNA: TGTGCCAGCAGCTTAAGCATCGTCTACGAGCAGTACTTC.

This chain connects TRBV3-1 (or the pseudogene TRBV3-2) to TRBJ2-7; 9 bases are a match to TRBD2. Germline V gene lookup returns CDR1 LGHDT and CDR2 YNNKEL (reference sequence). V was clipped by 6 bases and J by 6 bases; unmatched bases: 9. The CDR3 is 14 amino acids. In DNA, the CDR3 is TGTGCCAGCAGTCCGCTAGCGGGATCGTCCGAGCAGTACTTC. This encodes CASSPLAGSSEQYF.